This TCR beta chain is from a study of beta chain features in type 1 diabetes (dated by TCRdb to the late 2010s). Describing the broader study: Patients and healthy donors did not differ in mean age, gender distribution, total cell number or subset yield. In the study, recently diagnosed type 1 diabetes patients and matched healthy donors were compared on the TCRB repertoires of their sorted circulating CD4+ T cell subsets. Regulatory and stem cell-like memory subsets were isolated from only 8 patients and roughly 8 healthy donors, whereas naive and central memory subsets came from all 28 donors. A total of roughly 100 million sorted cells were examined across all samples, and a strong correlation was observed between cell number per subset and RNA yield.

From each donor, a single peripheral blood sample of about 110 mL on average was drawn into heparinised tubes. Using a panel that included CD45RO, CCR7, CD25, CD127, CD95 and CD27, naive, central memory, regulatory and stem cell-like memory CD4+ T cells were sorted on a BD FACSAria II. All sorted populations exceeded 95% purity. PBMCs were separated immediately by Lymphoprep density gradient centrifugation and were stained directly, without being cultured. So that batch effects would be minimized, each experiment stained and sorted samples in pairs, pairing one healthy donor with one patient. Reading the germline V gene gives CDR1 KGHSH and CDR2 LQKENI. The CDR3 runs 15 amino acids, cysteine and phenylalanine included. Only the CDR3 part of the read is kept: 45 bases, read in frame from the first base. V is cut by 3 bases and J by 0 bases, and the space between the germline ends is 9 bases. This clone has just a few counts. Its antigen specificity is not known. No per-base quality is available; no much larger clone lies one base away.

Study-wide conclusions, independent of this receptor: A moderate but significant shortening of TCRB CDR3 length was observed in type 1 diabetes patients in all four CD4+ subsets. Because small numbers of individuals were included in the HLA sub-analyses, any influence of HLA type on TCRB rearrangement was left unresolved. Shorter templates might be favored by PCR, yet because patient and control samples were amplified and corrected together, any such skew would affect both groups equally. Naive, central memory and regulatory TCRB repertoires appeared to be more similar among patients than among healthy donors. Because cDNA was sequenced instead of genomic DNA, activated cells with high expression could be over-represented, although the groups did not differ in activation or CD3 levels. At VDJ recombination sites, patients with type 1 diabetes made fewer insertions and deleted more nucleotides, a pattern implying thymic rearrangement abnormalities.

All of the isolated RNA was reverse transcribed with the High Capacity cDNA Reverse Transcription Kit, so expressed TCRB transcripts were sequenced. Naive, central memory and regulatory T cell samples underwent deep immunoSEQ sequencing, averaging approximately 3.3 million total reads per sample. Sorted cells were lysed in RLT buffer and RNA was extracted with DNase-treated RNeasy Micro or Mini kits, depending on cell number. Each cell subset was processed on its own to prevent cross-contamination, while patient and healthy donor samples were processed together. The immunoSEQ multiplex PCR was used to amplify TCRB sequences from cDNA, yielding 87-bp fragments that span the CDR3 region. Amplicons were sequenced on the Illumina HiSeq platform. Concerning the study's data processing: PCR bias was corrected computationally using synthetic template baselines, and reads within Hamming distance 2 were collapsed, with unmergeable singletons discarded. Reads were aligned against IMGT so that V, D and J genes, CDR3 length and insertions or deletions at six rearrangement sites could be assigned. Within each subset, clonotype counts were normalized to the number of sorted cells before true diversity and Gini coefficients were calculated with the tcR R package. The overlap coefficient, calculated on TCRB nucleotide sequences, was used to quantify repertoire sharing. Out-of-frame TCRB sequences from naive cells were analyzed as a proxy for the pre-selection repertoire. As stored in TCRdb, this immuneACCESS dataset retains in-frame rearrangements with V and J assigned. A fraction of the clones does not appear; measured against another copy, unresolved V genes explain less than half of the discrepancy, and the remainder lacks a known reason. D and trimming come from the DNA, and the V and J calls and clone size come from that table. The sample yields about 250,000 clones; around an eighth were counted once. The top ten hold around 0.026% of the sample.

The sequence was collected from a woman aged 40 to 49 in good health. The rearranged chain carries TRBV18 and TRBJ2-1; TRBD2 is possibly the D segment (5 matching bases). Sequencing was performed on naive CD4+ T cells from blood. What this sample's cell subset or site label stands for: true naive CD4+ T cells. This receptor carries the CDR3 CASSPLGSSYNEQFF. The DNA sequence reads TGTGCCAGCTCACCGTTGGGGAGCTCCTACAATGAGCAGTTCTTC.